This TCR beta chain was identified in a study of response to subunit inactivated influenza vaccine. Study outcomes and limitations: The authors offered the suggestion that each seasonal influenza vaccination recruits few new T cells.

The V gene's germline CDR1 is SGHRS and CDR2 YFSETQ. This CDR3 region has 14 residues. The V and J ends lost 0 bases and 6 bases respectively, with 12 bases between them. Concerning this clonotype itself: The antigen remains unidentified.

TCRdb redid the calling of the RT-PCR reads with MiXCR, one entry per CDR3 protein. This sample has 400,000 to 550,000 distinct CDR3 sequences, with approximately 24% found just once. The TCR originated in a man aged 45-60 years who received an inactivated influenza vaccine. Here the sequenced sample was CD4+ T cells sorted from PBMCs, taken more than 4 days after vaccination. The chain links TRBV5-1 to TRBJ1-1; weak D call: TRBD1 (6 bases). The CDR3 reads CASSLEWGPAEAFF. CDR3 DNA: TGCGCCAGCAGCTTGGAATGGGGGCCCGCTGAAGCTTTCTTT. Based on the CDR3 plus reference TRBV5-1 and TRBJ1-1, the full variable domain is KAGVTQTPRYLIKTRGQQVTLSCSPISGHRSVSWYQQTPGQGLQFLFEYFSETQRNKGNFPGRFSGRQFSNSRSEMNVSTLELGDSALYLCASSLEWGPAEAFFGQGTRLTVV.